The sample holds a few counts of the clone carrying this T cell receptor beta chain. Antigen specificity is unknown. Germline V lookup: CDR1 SGHRS, CDR2 YFSETQ. CDR3 length: 14 amino acids. J lost 6 bases, V lost 2 bases, and 6 bases had no gene match. Using immunoSEQ multiplex PCR, the repertoire was profiled, and TCRdb retains in-frame clones only, with some absent. This repertoire shows hundreds of thousands of clones, roughly 70% found once; its top ten account for about 1.7%. The sample is drawn from a study of shared clonotypes between healthy human individuals. In the study overall: Sampling drew on donors who were two women and a few men aged 18 to 49.

Overall study findings and caveats: Larger estimated richness was generally recorded for naive subsets relative to memory subsets. The sharing of roughly 5% of naive CD4 clonotypes was seen across several donors.

The sample taken for sequencing was memory CD4+ T cells sorted from blood. This sample's subset: CD45RA-negative fraction. The chain is built from TRBV5-1 and TRBJ1-1; 8 positions match TRBD1. The sequence was collected from a woman aged 25 to 39 in good health. CDR3 loop: CASSLPSGGPEAFF. DNA for the CDR3: TGCGCCAGCAGCTTACCCTCAGGGGGCCCTGAAGCTTTCTTT. Supplemented by reference TRBV5-1 and TRBJ1-1, the full variable domain reads KAGVTQTPRYLIKTRGQQVTLSCSPISGHRSVSWYQQTPGQGLQFLFEYFSETQRNKGNFPGRFSGRQFSNSRSEMNVSTLELGDSALYLCASSLPSGGPEAFFGQGTRLTVV.